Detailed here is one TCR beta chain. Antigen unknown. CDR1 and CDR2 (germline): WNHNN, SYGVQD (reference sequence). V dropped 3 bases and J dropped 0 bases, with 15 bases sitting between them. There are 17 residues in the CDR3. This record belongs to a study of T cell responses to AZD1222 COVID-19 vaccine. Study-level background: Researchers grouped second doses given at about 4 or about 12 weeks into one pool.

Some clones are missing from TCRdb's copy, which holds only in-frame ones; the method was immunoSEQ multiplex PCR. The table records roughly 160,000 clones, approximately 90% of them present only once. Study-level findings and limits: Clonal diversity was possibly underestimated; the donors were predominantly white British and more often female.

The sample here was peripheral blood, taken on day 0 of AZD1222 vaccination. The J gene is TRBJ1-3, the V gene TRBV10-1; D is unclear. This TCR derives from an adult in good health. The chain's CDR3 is CASSDGMAGVSGNTIYF. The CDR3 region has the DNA TGCGCCAGCAGTGATGGAATGGCCGGGGTCTCTGGAAACACCATATATTTT.